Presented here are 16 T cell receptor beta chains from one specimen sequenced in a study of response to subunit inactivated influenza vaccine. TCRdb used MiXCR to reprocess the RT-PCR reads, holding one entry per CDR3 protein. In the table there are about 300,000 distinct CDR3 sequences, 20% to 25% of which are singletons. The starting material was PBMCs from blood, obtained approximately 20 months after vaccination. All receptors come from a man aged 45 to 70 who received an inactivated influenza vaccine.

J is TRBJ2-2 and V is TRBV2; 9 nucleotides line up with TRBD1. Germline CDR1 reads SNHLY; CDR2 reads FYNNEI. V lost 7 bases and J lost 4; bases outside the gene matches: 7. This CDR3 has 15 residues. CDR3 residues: CASIIGQGSTGELFF. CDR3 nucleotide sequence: TGTGCCAGCATCATCGGACAGGGGTCCACCGGGGAGCTGTTTTTT.

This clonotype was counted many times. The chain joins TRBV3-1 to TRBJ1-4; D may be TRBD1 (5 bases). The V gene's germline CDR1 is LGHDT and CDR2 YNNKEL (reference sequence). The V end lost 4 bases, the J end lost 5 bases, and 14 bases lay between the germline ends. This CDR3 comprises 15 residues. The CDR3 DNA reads TGTGCCAGCAGCCTCCTTCCAGGGCCGAATGAAAAACTGTTTTTT. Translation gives CASSLLPGPNEKLFF.

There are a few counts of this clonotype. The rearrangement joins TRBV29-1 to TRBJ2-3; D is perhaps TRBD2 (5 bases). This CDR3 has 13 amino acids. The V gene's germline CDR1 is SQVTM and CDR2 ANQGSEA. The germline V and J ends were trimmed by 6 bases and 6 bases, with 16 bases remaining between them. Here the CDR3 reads CSVRGLASDTQYF. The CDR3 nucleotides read TGCAGCGTGCGAGGACTGGCATCGGATACGCAGTATTTT.

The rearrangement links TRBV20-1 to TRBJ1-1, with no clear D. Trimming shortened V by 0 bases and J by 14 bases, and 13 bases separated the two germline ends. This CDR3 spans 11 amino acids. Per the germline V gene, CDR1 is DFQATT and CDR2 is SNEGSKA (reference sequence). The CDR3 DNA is TGCAGTGCTAGAGATCCGGTGGGTGTCTTCTTT. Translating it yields CSARDPVGVFF.

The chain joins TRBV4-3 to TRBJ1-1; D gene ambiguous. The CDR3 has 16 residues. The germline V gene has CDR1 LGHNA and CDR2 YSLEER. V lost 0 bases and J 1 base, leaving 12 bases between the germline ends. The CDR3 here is CASSQDRAGSNTEAFF. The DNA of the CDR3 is TGCGCCAGCAGCCAAGATCGGGCCGGCTCGAACACTGAAGCTTTCTTT.

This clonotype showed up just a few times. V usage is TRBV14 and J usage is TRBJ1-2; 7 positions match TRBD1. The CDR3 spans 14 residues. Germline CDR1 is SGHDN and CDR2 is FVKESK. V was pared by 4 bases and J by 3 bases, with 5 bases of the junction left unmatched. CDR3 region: CASSRRQGDYGYTF. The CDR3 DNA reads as TGTGCCAGCAGCCGTCGACAGGGAGACTATGGCTACACCTTC.

Written as DNA, the CDR3 is TGTGCCAGCAGCGGCCGGACTAGCGGGAGGGATAGCACAGATACGCAGTATTTT. Its translation: CASSGRTSGRDSTDTQYF. The chain combines TRBV11-2 with TRBJ2-3; 15 positions agree with TRBD2. Per the germline V gene, CDR1 is SGHAT and CDR2 is FQNNGV. Trimming removed 5 bases from V and 0 bases from J; junction bases left unmatched: 6. This CDR3 is 18 amino acids long.

The CDR3 DNA follows: TGTGCCAGCAGCTTCGACAGGGGGCGTAATAATGAGCAGTTCTTC. The encoded protein is CASSFDRGRNNEQFF. The chain recombines TRBV11-2 with TRBJ2-1, with 10 bases lining up with TRBD1. The V gene's germline CDR1 is SGHAT and CDR2 FQNNGV. The CDR3 loop spans 15 amino acids. V gave up 3 bases and J gave up 7 bases; unmatched junction bases: 6.

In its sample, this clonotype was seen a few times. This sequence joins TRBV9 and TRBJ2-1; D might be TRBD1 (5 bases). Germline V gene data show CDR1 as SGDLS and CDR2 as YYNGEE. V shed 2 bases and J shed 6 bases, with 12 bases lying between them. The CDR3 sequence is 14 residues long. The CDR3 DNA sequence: TGTGCCAGCAGCGTTTTCAGGGTTGGCAATGAGCAGTTCTTC. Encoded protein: CASSVFRVGNEQFF.

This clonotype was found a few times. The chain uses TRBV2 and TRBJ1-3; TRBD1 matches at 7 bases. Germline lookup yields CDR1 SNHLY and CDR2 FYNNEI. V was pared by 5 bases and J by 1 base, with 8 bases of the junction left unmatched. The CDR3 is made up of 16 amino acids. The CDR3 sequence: CASSRGTANSGNTIYF. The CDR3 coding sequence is TGTGCCAGCAGTCGCGGGACAGCGAATTCTGGAAACACCATATATTTT.

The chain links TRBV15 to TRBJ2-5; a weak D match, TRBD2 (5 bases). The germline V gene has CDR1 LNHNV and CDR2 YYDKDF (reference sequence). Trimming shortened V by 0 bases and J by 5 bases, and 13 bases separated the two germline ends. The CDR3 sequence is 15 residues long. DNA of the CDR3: TGTGCCACCAGCAGAGAGTACTGGGAGTCGGAGACCCAGTACTTC. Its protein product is CATSREYWESETQYF.

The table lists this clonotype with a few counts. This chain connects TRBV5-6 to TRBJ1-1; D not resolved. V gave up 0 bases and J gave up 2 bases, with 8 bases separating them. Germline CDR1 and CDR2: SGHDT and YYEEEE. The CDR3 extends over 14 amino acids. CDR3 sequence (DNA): TGTGCCAGCAGCTTGGTACTGGCAAACACTGAAGCTTTCTTT. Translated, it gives CASSLVLANTEAFF.

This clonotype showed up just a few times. The CDR3 DNA reads as TGCGCCAGCAGCCCCCAGGGACAGGGGGCAGCCAATGAGCAGTTCTTC. It is translated as CASSPQGQGAANEQFF. The rearrangement uses TRBV5-1 and TRBJ2-1, with 12 bases aligning to TRBD1. Germline V gene data show CDR1 as SGHRS and CDR2 as YFSETQ. CDR3 length: 16 residues. J lost 6 bases, V lost 4 bases, and 8 bases had no gene match.

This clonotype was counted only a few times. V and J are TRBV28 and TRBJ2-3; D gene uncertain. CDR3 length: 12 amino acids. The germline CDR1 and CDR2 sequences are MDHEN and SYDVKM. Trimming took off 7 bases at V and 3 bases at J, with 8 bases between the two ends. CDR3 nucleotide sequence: TGTGCCAGCAAACCCCTAACAGATACGCAGTATTTT. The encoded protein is CASKPLTDTQYF.

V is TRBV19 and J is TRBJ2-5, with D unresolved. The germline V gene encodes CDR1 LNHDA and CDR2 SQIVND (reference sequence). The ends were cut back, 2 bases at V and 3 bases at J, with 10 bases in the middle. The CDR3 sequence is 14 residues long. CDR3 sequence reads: CASSIIGGEETQYF. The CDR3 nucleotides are TGTGCCAGTAGTATAATTGGCGGAGAAGAGACCCAGTACTTC.

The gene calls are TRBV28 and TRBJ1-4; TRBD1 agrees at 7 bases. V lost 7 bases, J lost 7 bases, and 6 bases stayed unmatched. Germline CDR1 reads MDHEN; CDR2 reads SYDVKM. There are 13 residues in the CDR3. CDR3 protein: CASNYPGGEKLFF. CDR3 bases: TGTGCCAGCAATTACCCAGGGGGTGAAAAACTGTTTTTT.